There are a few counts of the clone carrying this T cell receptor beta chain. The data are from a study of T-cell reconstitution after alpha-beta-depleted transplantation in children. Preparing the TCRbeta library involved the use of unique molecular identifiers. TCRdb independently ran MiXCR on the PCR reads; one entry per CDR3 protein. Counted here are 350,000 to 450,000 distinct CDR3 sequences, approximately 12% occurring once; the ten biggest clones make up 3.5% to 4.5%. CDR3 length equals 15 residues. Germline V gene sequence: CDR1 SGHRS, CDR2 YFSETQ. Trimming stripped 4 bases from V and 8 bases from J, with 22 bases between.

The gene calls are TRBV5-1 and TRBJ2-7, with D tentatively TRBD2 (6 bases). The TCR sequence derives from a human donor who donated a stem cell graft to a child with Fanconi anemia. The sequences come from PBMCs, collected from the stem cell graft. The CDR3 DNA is TGCGCCAGCAGCCAGTTCGGGACGGGGGACGCGCAGCAGTACTTC. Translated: CASSQFGTGDAQQYF.